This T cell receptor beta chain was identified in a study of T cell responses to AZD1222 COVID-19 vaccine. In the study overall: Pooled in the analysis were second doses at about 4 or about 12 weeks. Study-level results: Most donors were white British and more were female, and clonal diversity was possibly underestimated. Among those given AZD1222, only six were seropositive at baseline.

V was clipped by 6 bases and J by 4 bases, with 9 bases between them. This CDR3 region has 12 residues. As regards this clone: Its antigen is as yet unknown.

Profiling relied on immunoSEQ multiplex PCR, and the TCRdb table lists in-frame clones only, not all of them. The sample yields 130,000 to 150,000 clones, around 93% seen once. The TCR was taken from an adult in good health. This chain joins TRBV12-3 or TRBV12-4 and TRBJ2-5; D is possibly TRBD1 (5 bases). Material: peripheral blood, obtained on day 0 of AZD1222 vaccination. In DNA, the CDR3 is TGTGCCAGCAGCGATAGGGGAGAGACCCAGTACTTC. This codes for CASSDRGETQYF.